This T cell receptor (beta chain) was sequenced for a study of blood T cell repertoires in COVID-19 (dated by TCRdb to between 2020 and 2021). Context from the whole study: Samples from collaborators originated in the United States, Italy and Spain and spanned both the acute and convalescent phases of COVID-19. Deeply sampled blood TCRbeta repertoires from subjects exposed to, actively infected with, or recovered from COVID-19 were included in the dataset. The samples were drawn from two sources: the first 160 participants of the ongoing ImmuneRACE study, and approximately 1,300 subjects contributed by 6 global collaborators. Where available, HLA class I and class II types were obtained from metadata supplied by the sample provider rather than from assay-based typing. Nearly every sample came with metadata listing a de-identified subject ID, COVID-19 status, age in years and sex. The material from the prospective study consisted of cDNA or gDNA derived from T cells, B-cell-depleted T cells, or PBMCs. The repertoires were released in a freely available public database intended as a resource for research on the immune response to SARS-CoV-2. What the authors observed across the whole study: The quantity of clinical and demographic metadata differed by source and by participant and was supplied without curation.

TCRbeta CDR3 regions were amplified from genomic DNA by means of the immunoSEQ Assay, a bias-controlled multiplex PCR. The authors' pipeline ran thus. The number of nucleated cells in each sample was estimated by amplification of reference gene primers within the assay. To quantify the absolute abundance of each unique TCRbeta CDR3 rearrangement, sequence reads were collapsed and filtered. For each sample, productive Simpson clonality was calculated by taking the square root of Simpson's diversity index across productive rearrangements. As stored in TCRdb, this immuneACCESS dataset retains in-frame rearrangements with V and J assigned. A fraction of the clones does not appear; measured against another copy, unresolved V genes explain less than half of the discrepancy, and the remainder lacks a known reason. For V, J and clone size, that table is used; D and trimming come from the DNA. Here the sample has around 310,000 clones; about 88% occur a single time. About 12% of the sample is in the top ten clones.

Whole blood was collected in K2EDTA tubes by collaborating institutions according to the institutions' own protocols. Collaborator samples were shipped for TCRbeta analysis as frozen whole blood, isolated PBMCs, or DNA extracted from either sample type. Worth noting for this clone: The antigen it binds to is not known. No clone much larger than this one lies a single base away; base qualities are absent.

From V the trimming removes 5 bases and from J it removes 4 bases, while the gene matches leave 4 bases of the junction unaccounted for. The CDR3 starts with the cysteine, ends with the phenylalanine, and has 14 residues. Just the 42-base CDR3 DNA is kept, in frame starting at base 1. The germline V gene supplies CDR1 KGHSH and CDR2 LQKENI. This sequence uses TRBV18 and TRBJ2-2; TRBD2 matches 7 bases in the middle. The receptor was derived from a woman aged 55 to 70 with acute or convalescent COVID-19. Sequenced sample: peripheral blood. The nucleotide sequence reads TGTGCCAGCTCAAATCGCGGGGGCACCGGGGAGCTGTTTTTT. Its protein product is CASSNRGGTGELFF.